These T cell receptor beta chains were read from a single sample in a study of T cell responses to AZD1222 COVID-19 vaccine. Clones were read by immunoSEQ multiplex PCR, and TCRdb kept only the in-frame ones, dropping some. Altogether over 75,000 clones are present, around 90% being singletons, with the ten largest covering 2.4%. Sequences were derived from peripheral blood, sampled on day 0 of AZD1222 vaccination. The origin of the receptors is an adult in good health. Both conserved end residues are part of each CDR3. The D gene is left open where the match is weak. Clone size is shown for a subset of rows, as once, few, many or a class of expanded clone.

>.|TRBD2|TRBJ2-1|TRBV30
TGTGCCTGGAGCCGGGGGGGCTACAATGAGCAGTTCTTC
CAWSRGGYNEQFF
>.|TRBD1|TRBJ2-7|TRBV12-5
TGTGCTAGTGGTCGGGACAGGGCCTACGAGCAGTACTTC
CASGRDRAYEQYF
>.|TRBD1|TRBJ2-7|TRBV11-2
TGTGCCAGCTCAATAGTTGCAGGGGGTAATGAGCAGTACTTC
CASSIVAGGNEQYF
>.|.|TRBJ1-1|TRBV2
TGTGCCAGCAGTCGGGAGGGCGGGGAGACTGAAGCTTTCTTT
CASSREGGETEAFF
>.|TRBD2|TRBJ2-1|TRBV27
TGTGCCAGCACCACCCGACTAGCCGGTAATGAGCAGTTCTTC
CASTTRLAGNEQFF
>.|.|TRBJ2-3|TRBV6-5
TGTGCCAGCAGTTACGAAGGGGCTAGCACAGATACGCAGTATTTT
CASSYEGASTDTQYF
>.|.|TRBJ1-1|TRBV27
TGTGCCAGCAGTTTATTGCAGGGTAAAACTGAAGCTTTCTTT
CASSLLQGKTEAFF
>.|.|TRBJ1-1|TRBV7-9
TGTGCCAGCAGCTTAGGAGGTGGGGGGCTTACTGAAGCTTTCTTT
CASSLGGGGLTEAFF
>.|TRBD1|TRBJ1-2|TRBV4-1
TGCGCCAGCAGCGGGGGACAGGGGGTTGGCTACACCTTC
CASSGGQGVGYTF
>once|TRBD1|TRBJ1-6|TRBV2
TGTGCCAGCCACCGGGACAGGAATTCACCCCTCCACTTT
CASHRDRNSPLHF
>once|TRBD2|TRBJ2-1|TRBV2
TGTGCCAGCAACGGCGGGGGAGGAAGGAATGAGCAGTTCTTC
CASNGGGGRNEQFF
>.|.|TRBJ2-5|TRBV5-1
TGCGCCAGCAGCTTGTCAGCGGCCCAAGAGACCCAGTACTTC
CASSLSAAQETQYF
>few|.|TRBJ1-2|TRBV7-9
TGTGCCAGCAGCTTCGCGGGAGGAGGCTACACCTTC
CASSFAGGGYTF
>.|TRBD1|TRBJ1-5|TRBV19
TGTGCCAGTAGTGGTCGCGTTGGACAGGGTGGGGGCAATCAGCCCCAGCATTTT
CASSGRVGQGGGNQPQHF
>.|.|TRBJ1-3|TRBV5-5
TGTGCCAGCAGCTTGGATGGCAGGGTCTCTGGAAACACCATATATTTT
CASSLDGRVSGNTIYF
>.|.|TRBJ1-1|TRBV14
TGTGCCAGCAGCCAAGATCTGATGGGGTGGGCTTTCTTT
CASSQDLMGWAFF